This T cell receptor (beta chain) was sequenced in a study of T-cell memory formation after mild COVID-19. This clonotype was seen more than once but under ten times. In TCRdb, the 5' RACE reads were re-called with MiXCR into one record per CDR3 protein. The sample carries 300,000 to 400,000 distinct CDR3 sequences, around 21% recorded once. This sequence originates from an adult woman who had mild COVID-19 (a few samples of this study predate the infection). Cell type and time point are not known. The sample consisted of PBMCs or a T cell subset sorted from them (not recorded which).

In DNA form, the CDR3 reads TGCAGCGTCAAGGTTATTGACGGCAACGCTGGGGCCAACGTCCTGACTTTC. This codes for CSVKVIDGNAGANVLTF. The chain links TRBV29-1 to TRBJ2-6; D is ambiguous. V was clipped by 6 bases and J by 2 bases, with 20 bases between them. CDR1 and CDR2 from the germline V gene are SQVTM and ANQGSEA. The CDR3 totals 17 residues.